The clone carrying this T cell receptor beta chain was counted only a few times. The antigen remains unidentified. Oncomine TCR Beta short-read sequencing was applied to DNA from cultured CD4+ T cells. TCRdb reprocessed the PCR reads with MiXCR, giving one entry per CDR3 protein. The sample records more than 9,000 distinct CDR3 sequences, about 45% being singletons. This sample was included in a study of vaccination and CD4 T cells after COVID-19. Treatment indicated: roughly nine-day PBMC culture with coronavirus spike peptide pools or control peptides (ViraFEST assay). TCRs were sequenced by ViraFEST after antigen-specific T cells had been expanded with peptide pools. Trimming cost V 7 bases and J 1 base, with 11 bases left between them. The CDR3 sequence is 14 residues long. Germline loops: CDR1 SGHNT, CDR2 YENEEA.

The receptor comes from a human donor who had recovered from COVID-19. Sequencing used CD4+ T cells from blood, cultured in vitro. The rearrangement joins TRBV11-3 to TRBJ1-5; D remains ambiguous. CDR3 sequence: CASTSSLSNQPQHF. The DNA of the CDR3 is TGTGCCAGCACCTCATCGTTAAGCAATCAGCCCCAGCATTTT.